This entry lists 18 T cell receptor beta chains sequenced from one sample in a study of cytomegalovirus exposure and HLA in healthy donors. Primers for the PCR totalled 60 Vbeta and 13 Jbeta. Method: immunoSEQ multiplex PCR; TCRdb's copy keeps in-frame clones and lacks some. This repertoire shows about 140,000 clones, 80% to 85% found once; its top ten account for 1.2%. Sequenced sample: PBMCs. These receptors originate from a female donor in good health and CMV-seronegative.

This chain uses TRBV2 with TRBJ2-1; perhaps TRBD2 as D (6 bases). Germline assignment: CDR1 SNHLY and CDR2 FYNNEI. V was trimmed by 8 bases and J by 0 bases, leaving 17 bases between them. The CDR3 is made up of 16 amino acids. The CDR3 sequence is CASRVEGGSSYNEQFF. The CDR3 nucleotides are TGTGCCAGCCGGGTAGAGGGAGGTAGCTCCTACAATGAGCAGTTCTTC.

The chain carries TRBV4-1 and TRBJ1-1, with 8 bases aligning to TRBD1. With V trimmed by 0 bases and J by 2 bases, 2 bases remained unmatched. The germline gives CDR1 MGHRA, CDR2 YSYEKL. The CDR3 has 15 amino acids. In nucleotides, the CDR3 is TGCGCCAGCAGCCAAGAGGACAGGGATAACACTGAAGCTTTCTTT. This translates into CASSQEDRDNTEAFF.

This CDR3 reads CSVGSGQGAHIQYF. Here the CDR3 DNA reads TGCAGCGTTGGCTCGGGACAGGGGGCTCACATTCAGTACTTC. V is TRBV29-1 and J is TRBJ2-4; 12 positions match TRBD1. Germline assignment: CDR1 SQVTM and CDR2 ANQGSEA. CDR3 length equals 14 residues. The trim removed 4 bases at V and 8 bases at J, leaving 6 bases unmatched. Filled out from reference TRBV29-1 and TRBJ2-4, the complete variable domain reads SAVISQKPSRDICQRGTSLTIQCQVDSQVTMMFWYRQQPGQSLTLIATANQGSEATYESGFVIDKFPISRPNLTFSTLTVSNMSPEDSSIYLCSVGSGQGAHIQYFGAGTRLSVL.

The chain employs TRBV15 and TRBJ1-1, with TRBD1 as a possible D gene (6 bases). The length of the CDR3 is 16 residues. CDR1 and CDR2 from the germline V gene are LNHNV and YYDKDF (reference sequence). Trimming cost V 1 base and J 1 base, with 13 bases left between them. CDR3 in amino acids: CATSRVTGTPNTEAFF. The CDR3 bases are TGTGCCACCAGCAGAGTAACCGGGACACCGAACACTGAAGCTTTCTTT.

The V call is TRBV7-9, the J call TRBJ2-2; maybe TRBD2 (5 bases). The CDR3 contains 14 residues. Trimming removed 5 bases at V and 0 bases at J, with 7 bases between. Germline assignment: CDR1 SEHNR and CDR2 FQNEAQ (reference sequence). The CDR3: CASSPEANTGELFF. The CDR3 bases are TGTGCCAGCAGCCCGGAGGCGAACACCGGGGAGCTGTTTTTT.

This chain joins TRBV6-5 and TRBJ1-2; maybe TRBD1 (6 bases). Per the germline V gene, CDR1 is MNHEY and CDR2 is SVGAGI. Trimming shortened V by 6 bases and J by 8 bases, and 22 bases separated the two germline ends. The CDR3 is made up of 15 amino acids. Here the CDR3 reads CASSITQRQVGGYTF. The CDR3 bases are TGTGCCAGCAGCATTACCCAAAGACAGGTTGGAGGCTACACCTTC.

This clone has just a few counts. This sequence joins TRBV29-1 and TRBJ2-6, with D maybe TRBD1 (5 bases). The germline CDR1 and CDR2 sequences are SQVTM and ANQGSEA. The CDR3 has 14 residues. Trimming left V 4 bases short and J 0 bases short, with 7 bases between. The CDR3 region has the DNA TGCAGCGTTGCGGACAACTCTGGGGCCAACGTCCTGACTTTC. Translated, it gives CSVADNSGANVLTF.

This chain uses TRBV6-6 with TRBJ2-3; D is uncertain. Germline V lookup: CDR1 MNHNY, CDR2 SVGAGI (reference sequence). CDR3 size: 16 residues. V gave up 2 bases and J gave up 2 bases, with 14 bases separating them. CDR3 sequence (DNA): TGTGCCAGCAGTTACATGACGACTGGCTACACAGATACGCAGTATTTT. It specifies CASSYMTTGYTDTQYF.

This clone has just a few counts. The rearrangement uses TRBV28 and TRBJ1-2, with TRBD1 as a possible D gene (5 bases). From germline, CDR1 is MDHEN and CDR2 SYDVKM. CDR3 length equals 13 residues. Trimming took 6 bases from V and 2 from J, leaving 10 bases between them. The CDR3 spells CASSQGGNYGYTF. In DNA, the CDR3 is TGTGCCAGCAGCCAGGGTGGGAACTATGGCTACACCTTC.

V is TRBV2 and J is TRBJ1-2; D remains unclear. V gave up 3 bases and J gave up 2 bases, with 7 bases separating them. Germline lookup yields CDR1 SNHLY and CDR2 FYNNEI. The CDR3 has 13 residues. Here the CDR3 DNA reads TGTGCCAGCAGTGACGGTCCGAACTATGGCTACACCTTC. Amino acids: CASSDGPNYGYTF.

The CDR3 protein is CASSKLSRASSYEQYF. The CDR3, as DNA: TGTGCCAGCAGCAAACTATCCAGGGCCTCCTCCTACGAGCAGTACTTC. This chain links TRBV5-8 with TRBJ2-7, with a weak D call TRBD1 (5 bases). The germline V gene encodes CDR1 SGHTS and CDR2 YDEGEE. The CDR3 runs 16 residues. Between the trimmed V and J ends, which lost 4 bases and 0 bases, there was a span of 17 bases.

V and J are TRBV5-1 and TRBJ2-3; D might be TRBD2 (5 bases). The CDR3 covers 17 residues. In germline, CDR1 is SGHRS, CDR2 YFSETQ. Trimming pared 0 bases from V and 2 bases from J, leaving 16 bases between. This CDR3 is CASSLETWQTNTDTQYF. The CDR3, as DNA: TGCGCCAGCAGCTTGGAAACCTGGCAGACTAACACAGATACGCAGTATTTT. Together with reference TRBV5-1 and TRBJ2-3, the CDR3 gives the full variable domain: KAGVTQTPRYLIKTRGQQVTLSCSPISGHRSVSWYQQTPGQGLQFLFEYFSETQRNKGNFPGRFSGRQFSNSRSEMNVSTLELGDSALYLCASSLETWQTNTDTQYFGPGTRLTVL.

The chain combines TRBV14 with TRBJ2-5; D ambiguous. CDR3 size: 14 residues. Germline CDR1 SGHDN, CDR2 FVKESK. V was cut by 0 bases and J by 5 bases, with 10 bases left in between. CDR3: CASSQDLILETQYF. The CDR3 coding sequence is TGTGCCAGCAGCCAAGATCTAATACTGGAGACCCAGTACTTC.

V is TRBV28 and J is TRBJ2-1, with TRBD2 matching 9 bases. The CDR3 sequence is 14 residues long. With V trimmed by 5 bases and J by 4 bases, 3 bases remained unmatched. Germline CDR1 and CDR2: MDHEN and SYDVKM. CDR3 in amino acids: CASSLSGRYNEQFF. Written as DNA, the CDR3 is TGTGCCAGCAGTCTCAGCGGGAGGTACAATGAGCAGTTCTTC.

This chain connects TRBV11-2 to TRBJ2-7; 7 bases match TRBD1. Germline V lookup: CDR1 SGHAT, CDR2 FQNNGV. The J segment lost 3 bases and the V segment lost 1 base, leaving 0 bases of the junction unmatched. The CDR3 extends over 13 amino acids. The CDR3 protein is CASSLGDSYEQYF. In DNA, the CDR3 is TGTGCCAGCAGCTTAGGGGACAGCTACGAGCAGTACTTC.

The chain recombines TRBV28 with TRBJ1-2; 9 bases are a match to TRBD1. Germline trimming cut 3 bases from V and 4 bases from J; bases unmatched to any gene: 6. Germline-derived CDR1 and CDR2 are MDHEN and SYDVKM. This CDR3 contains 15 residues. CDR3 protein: CASSFTGGAGYGYTF. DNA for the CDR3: TGTGCCAGCAGTTTTACAGGGGGCGCGGGCTATGGCTACACCTTC.

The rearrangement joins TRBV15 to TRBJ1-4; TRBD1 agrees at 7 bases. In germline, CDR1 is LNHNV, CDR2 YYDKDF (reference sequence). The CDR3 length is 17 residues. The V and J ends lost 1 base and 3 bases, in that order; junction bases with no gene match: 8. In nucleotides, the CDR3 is TGTGCCACCAGCAGAGTTCCCGGACAGGACTCTAATGAAAAACTGTTTTTT. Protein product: CATSRVPGQDSNEKLFF. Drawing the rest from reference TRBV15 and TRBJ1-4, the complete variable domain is DAMVIQNPRYQVTQFGKPVTLSCSQTLNHNVMYWYQQKSSQAPKLLFHYYDKDFNNEADTPDNFQSRRPNTSFCFLDIRSPGLGDTAMYLCATSRVPGQDSNEKLFFGSGTQLSVL.

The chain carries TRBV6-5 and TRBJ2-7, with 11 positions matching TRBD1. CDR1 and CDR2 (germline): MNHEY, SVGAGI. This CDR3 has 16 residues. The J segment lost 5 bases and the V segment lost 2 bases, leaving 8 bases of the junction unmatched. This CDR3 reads CASSYAGTGGVNEQYF. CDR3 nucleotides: TGTGCCAGCAGTTACGCCGGGACAGGGGGTGTCAACGAGCAGTACTTC.